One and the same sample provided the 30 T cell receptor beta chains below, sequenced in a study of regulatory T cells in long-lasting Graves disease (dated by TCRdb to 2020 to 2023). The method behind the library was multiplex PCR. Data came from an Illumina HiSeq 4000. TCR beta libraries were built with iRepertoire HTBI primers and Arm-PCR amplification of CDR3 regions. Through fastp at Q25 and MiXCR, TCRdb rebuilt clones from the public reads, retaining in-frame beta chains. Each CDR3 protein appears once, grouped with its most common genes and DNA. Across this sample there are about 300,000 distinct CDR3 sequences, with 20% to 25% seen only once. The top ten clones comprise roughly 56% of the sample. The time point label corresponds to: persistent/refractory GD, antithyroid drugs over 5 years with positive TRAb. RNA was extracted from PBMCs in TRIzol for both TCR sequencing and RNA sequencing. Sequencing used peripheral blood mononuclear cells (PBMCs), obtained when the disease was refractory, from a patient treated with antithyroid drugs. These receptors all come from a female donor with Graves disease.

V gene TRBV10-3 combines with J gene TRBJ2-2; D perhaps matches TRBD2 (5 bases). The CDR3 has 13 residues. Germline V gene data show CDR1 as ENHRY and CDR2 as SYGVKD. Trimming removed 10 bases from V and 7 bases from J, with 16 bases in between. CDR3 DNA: TGTGCCACCAAAGGTGACGGGATCGGGGAGCTGTTTTTT. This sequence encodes CATKGDGIGELFF.

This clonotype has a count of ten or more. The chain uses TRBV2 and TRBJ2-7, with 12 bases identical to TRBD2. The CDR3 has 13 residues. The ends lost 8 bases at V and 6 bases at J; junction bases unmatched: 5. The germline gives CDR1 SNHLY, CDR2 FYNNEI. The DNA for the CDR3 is TGTGCCAGCGGTAGACTAGCGGGAGTCGAGCAGTACTTC. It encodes CASGRLAGVEQYF.

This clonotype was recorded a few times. CDR3 amino acids: CASSSQKDGTGELFF. The DNA of the CDR3 is TGTGCCAGCAGTTCTCAAAAGGACGGCACCGGGGAGCTGTTTTTT. The genes are TRBV27 and TRBJ2-2; D gene ambiguous. The CDR3 consists of 15 residues. The germline V gene encodes CDR1 MNHEY and CDR2 SMNVEV (reference sequence). The ends were cut back, 4 bases at V and 4 bases at J, with 13 bases in the middle.

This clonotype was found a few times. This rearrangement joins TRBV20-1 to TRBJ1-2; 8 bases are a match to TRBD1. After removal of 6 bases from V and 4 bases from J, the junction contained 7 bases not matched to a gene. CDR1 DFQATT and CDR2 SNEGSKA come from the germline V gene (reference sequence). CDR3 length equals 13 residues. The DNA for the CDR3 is TGCAGTGCGACAGGGGATTCGGGCTATGGCTACACCTTC. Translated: CSATGDSGYGYTF.

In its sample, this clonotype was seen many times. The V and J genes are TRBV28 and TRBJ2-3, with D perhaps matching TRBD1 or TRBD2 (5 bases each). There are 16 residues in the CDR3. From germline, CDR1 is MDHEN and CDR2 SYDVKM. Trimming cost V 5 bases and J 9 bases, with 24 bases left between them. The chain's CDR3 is CASSPPTGTSGLTQYF. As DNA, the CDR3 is TGTGCCAGCAGTCCCCCAACCGGGACCTCAGGGTTGACGCAGTATTTT.

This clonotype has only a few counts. The CDR3 sequence is CASSVTTGATNEKLFF. As DNA, the CDR3 is TGTGCCAGCAGCGTAACGACAGGAGCAACTAATGAAAAACTGTTTTTT. The J gene is TRBJ1-4, the V gene TRBV9; D may be TRBD1 (6 bases). The CDR3 has 16 residues. Per germline, CDR1 SGDLS and CDR2 YYNGEE. V dropped 1 base and J dropped 0 bases, with 10 bases sitting between them. The full variable domain, in which reference TRBV9 and TRBJ1-4 provide the parts outside the CDR3, is DSGVTQTPKHLITATGQRVTLRCSPRSGDLSVYWYQQSLDQGLQFLIQYYNGEERAKGNILERFSAQQFPDLHSELNLSSLELGDSALYFCASSVTTGATNEKLFFGSGTQLSVL.

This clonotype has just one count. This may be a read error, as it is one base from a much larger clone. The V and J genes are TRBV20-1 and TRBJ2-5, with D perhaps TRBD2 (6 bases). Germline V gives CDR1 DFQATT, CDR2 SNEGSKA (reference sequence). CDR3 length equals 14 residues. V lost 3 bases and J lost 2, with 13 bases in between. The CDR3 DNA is TGCAGTGCTAGCGGGGGTGGCGGACAAGAGACCCAGTACTTC. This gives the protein CSASGGGGQETQYF.

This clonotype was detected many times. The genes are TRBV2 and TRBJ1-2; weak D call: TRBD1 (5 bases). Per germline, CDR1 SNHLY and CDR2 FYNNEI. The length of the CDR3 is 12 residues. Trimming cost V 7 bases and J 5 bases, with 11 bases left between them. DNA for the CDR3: TGTGCCAGCAACGGACAATCTTATGGCTACACCTTC. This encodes CASNGQSYGYTF.

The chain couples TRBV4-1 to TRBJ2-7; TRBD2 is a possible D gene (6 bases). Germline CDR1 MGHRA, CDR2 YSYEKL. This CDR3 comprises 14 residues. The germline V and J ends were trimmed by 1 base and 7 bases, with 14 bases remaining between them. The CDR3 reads CASSQGGAGGEQYF. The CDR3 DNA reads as TGCGCCAGCAGCCAAGGTGGGGCCGGGGGAGAGCAGTACTTC.

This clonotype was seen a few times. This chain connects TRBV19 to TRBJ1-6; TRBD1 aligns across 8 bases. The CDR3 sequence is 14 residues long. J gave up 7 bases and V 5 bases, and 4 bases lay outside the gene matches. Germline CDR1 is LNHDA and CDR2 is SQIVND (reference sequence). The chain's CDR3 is CASSFGQGNSPLHF. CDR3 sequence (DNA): TGTGCCAGTAGTTTCGGACAGGGAAATTCACCCCTCCACTTT.

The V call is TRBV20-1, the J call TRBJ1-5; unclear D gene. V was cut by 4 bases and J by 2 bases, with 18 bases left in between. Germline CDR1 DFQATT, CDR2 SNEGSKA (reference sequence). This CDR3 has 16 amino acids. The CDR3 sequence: CSAKVFSEAGNQPQHF. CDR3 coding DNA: TGCAGTGCTAAGGTGTTTAGTGAAGCGGGCAATCAGCCCCAGCATTTT.

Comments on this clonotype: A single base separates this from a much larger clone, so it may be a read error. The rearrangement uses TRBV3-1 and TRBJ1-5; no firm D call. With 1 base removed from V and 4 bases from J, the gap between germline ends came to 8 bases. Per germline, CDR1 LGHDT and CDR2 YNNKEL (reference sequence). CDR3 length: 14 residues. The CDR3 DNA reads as TGTGCCAGCAGCCAAGGTTGGGGAAATCAGCCCCAGCATTTT. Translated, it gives CASSQGWGNQPQHF.

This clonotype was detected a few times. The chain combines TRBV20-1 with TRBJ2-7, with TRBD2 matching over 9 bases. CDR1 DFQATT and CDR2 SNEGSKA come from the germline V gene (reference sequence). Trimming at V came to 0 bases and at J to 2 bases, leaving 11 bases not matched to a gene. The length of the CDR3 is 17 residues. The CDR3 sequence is CSARDQREAILTYEQYF. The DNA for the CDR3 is TGCAGTGCTAGAGACCAGCGGGAGGCGATCCTAACCTACGAGCAGTACTTC.

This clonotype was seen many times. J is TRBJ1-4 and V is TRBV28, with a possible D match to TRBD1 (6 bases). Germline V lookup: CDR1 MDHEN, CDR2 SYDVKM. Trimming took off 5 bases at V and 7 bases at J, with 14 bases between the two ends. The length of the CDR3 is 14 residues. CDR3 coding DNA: TGTGCCAGCAGTAGCGCAGGGGAAGGTGAAAAACTGTTTTTT. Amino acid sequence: CASSSAGEGEKLFF.

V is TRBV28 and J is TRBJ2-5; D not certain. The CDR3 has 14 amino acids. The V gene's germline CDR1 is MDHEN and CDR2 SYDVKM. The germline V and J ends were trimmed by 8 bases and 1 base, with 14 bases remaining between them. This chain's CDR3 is CASARPGPQETQYF. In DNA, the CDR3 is TGTGCCAGCGCACGCCCCGGGCCCCAAGAGACCCAGTACTTC.

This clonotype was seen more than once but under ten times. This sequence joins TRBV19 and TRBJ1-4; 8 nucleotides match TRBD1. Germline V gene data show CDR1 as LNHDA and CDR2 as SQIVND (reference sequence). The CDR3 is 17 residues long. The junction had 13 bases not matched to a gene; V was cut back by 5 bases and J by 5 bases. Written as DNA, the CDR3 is TGTGCCAGTAGTCCCAACCCGGGACAGGTGATGAATGAAAAACTGTTTTTT. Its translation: CASSPNPGQVMNEKLFF.

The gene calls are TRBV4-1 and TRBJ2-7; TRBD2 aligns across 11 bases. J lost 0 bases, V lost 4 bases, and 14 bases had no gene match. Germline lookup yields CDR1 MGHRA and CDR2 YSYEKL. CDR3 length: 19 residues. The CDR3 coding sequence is TGCGCCAGCAGCCGAGATTTGGGTGTAGCGGGAGGGAGCTCCTACGAGCAGTACTTC. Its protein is CASSRDLGVAGGSSYEQYF.

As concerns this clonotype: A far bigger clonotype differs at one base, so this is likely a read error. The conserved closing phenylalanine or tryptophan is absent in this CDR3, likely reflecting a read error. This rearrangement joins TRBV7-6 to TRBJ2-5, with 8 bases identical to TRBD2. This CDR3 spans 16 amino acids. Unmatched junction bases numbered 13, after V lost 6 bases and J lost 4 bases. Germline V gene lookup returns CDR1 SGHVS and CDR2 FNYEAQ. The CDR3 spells CASSKEVGLVGETQYS. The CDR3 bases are TGTGCCAGCAGTAAGGAAGTGGGACTAGTGGGAGAGACCCAGTACTCC.

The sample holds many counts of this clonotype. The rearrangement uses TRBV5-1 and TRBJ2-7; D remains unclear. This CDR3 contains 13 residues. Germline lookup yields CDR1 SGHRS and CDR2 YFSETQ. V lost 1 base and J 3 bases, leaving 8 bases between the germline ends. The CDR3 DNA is TGCGCCAGCAGCTTGAACGGAGACTACGAGCAGTACTTC. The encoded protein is CASSLNGDYEQYF.

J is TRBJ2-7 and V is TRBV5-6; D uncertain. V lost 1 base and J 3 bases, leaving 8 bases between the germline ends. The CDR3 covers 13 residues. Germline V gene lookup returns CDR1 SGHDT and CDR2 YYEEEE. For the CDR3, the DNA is TGTGCCAGCAGCTTGCTAGATTTCTACGAGCAGTACTTC. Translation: CASSLLDFYEQYF.

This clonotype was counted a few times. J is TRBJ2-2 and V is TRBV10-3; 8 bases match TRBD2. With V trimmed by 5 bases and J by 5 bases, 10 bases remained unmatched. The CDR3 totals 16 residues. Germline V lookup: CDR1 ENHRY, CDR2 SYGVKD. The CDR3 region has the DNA TGTGCCATCAGTATCAGCGGGAGTTTATCGACCGGGGAGCTGTTTTTT. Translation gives CAISISGSLSTGELFF.

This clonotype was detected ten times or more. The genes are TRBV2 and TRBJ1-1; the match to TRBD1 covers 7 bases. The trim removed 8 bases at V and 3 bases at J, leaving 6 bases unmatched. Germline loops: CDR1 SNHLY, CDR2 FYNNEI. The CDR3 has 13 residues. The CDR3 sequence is CASCSGGYTEAFF. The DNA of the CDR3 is TGTGCCAGCTGCTCAGGGGGATACACTGAAGCTTTCTTT.

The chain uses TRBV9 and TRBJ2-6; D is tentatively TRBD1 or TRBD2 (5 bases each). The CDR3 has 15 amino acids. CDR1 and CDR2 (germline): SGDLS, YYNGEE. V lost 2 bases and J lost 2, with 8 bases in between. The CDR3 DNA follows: TGTGCCAGCAGCGTCCAGGGAGCTGGGGCCAACGTCCTGACTTTC. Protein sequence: CASSVQGAGANVLTF. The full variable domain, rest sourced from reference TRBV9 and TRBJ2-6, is DSGVTQTPKHLITATGQRVTLRCSPRSGDLSVYWYQQSLDQGLQFLIQYYNGEERAKGNILERFSAQQFPDLHSELNLSSLELGDSALYFCASSVQGAGANVLTFGAGSRLTVL.

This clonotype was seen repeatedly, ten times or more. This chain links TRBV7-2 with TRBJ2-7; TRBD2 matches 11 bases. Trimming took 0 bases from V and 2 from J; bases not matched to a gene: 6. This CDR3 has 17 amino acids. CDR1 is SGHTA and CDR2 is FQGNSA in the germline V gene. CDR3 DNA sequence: TGTGCCAGCAGCTTAGCGACTAGCGGGAACCCAACCTACGAGCAGTACTTC. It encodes CASSLATSGNPTYEQYF.

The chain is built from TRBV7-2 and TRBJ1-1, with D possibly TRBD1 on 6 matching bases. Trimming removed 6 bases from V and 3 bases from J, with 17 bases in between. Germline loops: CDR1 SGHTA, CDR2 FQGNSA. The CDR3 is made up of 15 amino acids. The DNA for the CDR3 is TGTGCCAGCAGTCTAGGGGGGGCGATGTACACTGAAGCTTTCTTT. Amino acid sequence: CASSLGGAMYTEAFF. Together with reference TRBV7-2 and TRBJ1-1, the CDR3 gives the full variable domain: GAGVSQSPSNKVTEKGKDVELRCDPISGHTALYWYRQSLGQGLEFLIYFQGNSAPDKSGLPSDRFSAERTGGSVSTLTIQRTQQEDSAVYLCASSLGGAMYTEAFFGQGTRLTVV.

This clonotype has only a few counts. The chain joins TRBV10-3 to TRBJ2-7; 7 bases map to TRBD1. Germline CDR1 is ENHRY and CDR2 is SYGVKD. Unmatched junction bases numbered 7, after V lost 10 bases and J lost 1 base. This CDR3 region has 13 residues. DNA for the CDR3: TGTGCCACCCAACAGGGGTTATCCTACGAGCAGTACTTC. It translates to CATQQGLSYEQYF.

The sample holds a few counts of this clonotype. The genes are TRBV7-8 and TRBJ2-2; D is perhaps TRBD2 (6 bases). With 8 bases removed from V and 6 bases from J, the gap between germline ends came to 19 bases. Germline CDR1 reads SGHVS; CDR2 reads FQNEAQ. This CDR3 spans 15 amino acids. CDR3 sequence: CASWLDPGVPGELFF. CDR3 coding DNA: TGTGCCAGCTGGCTCGATCCGGGAGTCCCCGGGGAGCTGTTTTTT.

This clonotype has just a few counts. CDR3 protein: CAISGQSEGGYTF. In nucleotides, the CDR3 is TGTGCCATCAGTGGACAGTCCGAGGGTGGCTACACCTTC. This sequence joins TRBV10-3 and TRBJ1-2; weak D call: TRBD1 (5 bases). V lost 4 bases, J lost 7 bases, and 13 bases lay in between. The CDR3 extends over 13 amino acids. Germline CDR1 ENHRY, CDR2 SYGVKD.

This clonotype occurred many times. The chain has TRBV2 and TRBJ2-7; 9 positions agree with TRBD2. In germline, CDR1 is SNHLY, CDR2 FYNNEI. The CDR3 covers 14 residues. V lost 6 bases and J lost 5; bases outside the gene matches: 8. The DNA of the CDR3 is TGTGCCAGCAGAACGACTAGCGGAGGCGACGAGCAGTACTTC. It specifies CASRTTSGGDEQYF.

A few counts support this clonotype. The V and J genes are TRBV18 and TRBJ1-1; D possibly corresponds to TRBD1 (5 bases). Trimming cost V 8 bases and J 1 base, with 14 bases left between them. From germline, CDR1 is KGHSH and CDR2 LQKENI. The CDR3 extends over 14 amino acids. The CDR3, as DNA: TGTGCCAGCAGCCCTCGGGACGGGAACACTGAAGCTTTCTTT. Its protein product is CASSPRDGNTEAFF.